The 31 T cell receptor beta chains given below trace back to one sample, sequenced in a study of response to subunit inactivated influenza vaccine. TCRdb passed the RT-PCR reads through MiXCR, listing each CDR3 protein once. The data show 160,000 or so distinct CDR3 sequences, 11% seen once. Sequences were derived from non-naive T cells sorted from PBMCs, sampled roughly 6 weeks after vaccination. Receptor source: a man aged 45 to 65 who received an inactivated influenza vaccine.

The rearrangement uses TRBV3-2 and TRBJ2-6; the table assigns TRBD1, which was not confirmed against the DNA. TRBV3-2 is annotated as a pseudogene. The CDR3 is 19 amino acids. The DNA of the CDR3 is TGTGCCATCTGTTTAGGGACAGGGGTCTTTCCCTCTGGGGCCAACGTCCTGACTTTC. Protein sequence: CAICLGTGVFPSGANVLTF.

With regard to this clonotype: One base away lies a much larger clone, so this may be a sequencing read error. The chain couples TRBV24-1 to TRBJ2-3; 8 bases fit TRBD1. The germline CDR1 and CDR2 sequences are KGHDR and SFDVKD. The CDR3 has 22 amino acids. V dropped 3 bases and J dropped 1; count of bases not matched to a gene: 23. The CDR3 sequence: CATSDPAPDEKTGVLGTDTQYF. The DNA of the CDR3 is TGTGCCACCAGTGATCCAGCGCCCGATGAAAAGACAGGGGTCCTCGGCACAGATACGCAGTATTTT.

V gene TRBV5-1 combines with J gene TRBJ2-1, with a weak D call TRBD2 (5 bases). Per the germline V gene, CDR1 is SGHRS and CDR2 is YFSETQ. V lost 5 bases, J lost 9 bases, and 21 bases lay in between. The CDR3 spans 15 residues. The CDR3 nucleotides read TGCGCCAGCAGTCAAAGGGCTAGCCAAAGCTTTGAGCAGTTCTTC. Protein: CASSQRASQSFEQFF.

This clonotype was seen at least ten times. For the CDR3, the DNA is TGTGCCAGCAGCGGCGCGGACAGGGGTCTCGGGGAGCTGTTTTTT. This gives the protein CASSGADRGLGELFF. The rearrangement uses TRBV9 and TRBJ2-2, with 9 nucleotides matching TRBD1. CDR1 is SGDLS, CDR2 YYNGEE, per germline. With V trimmed by 3 bases and J by 7 bases, 7 bases remained unmatched. This CDR3 is 15 amino acids long. Combining the CDR3 with reference TRBV9 and TRBJ2-2 gives the whole variable domain DSGVTQTPKHLITATGQRVTLRCSPRSGDLSVYWYQQSLDQGLQFLIQYYNGEERAKGNILERFSAQQFPDLHSELNLSSLELGDSALYFCASSGADRGLGELFFGEGSRLTVL.

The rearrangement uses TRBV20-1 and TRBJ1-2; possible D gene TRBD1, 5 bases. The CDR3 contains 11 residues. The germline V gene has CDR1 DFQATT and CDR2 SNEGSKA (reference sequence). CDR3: CSPAGVGGYTF. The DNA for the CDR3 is TGCAGCCCCGCGGGGGTCGGTGGCTACACCTTC.

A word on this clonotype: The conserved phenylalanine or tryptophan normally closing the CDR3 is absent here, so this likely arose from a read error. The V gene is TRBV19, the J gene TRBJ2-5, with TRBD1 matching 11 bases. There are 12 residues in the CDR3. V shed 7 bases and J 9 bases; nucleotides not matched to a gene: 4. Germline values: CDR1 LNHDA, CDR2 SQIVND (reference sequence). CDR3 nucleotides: TGTGCCAGTAACCGGGACAGGGGGGCCCAGTACTAC. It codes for CASNRDRGAQYY.

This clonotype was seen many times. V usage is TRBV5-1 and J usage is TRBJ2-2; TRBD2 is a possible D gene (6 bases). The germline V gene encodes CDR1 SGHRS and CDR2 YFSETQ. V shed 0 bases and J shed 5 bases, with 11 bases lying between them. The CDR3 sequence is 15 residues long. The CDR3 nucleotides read TGCGCCAGCAGCTTGGACGGGAGTTGGACCGGGGAGCTGTTTTTT. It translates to CASSLDGSWTGELFF.

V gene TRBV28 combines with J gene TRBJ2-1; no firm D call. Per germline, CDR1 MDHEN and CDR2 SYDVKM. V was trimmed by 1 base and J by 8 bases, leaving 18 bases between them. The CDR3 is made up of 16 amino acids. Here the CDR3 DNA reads TGTGCCAGCAGTTTATTAATCCCGGATAATATCGATGAGCAGTTCTTC. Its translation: CASSLLIPDNIDEQFF.

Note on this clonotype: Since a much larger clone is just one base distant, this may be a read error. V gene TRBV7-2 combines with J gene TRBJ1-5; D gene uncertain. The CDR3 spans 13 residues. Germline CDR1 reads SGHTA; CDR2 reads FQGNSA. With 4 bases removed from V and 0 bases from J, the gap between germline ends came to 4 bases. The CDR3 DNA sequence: TGTGCCAGCAGCTCGAATAGCAATCAGCCCCAGCATTTT. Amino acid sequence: CASSSNSNQPQHF.

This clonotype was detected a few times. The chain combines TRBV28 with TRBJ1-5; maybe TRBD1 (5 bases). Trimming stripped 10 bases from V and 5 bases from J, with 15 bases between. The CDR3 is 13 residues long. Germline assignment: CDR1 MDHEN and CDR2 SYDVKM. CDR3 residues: CAIGLGVDQPQHF. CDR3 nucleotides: TGTGCCATCGGCTTGGGGGTTGATCAGCCCCAGCATTTT.

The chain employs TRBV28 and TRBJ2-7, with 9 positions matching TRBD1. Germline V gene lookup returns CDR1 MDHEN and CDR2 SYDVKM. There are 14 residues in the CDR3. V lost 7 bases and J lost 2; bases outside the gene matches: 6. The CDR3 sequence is CASNDRGSTYEQYF. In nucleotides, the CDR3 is TGTGCCAGCAACGACAGGGGGTCGACCTACGAGCAGTACTTC. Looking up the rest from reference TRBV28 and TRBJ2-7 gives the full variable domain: DVKVTQSSRYLVKRTGEKVFLECVQDMDHENMFWYRQDPGLGLRLIYFSYDVKMKEKGDIPEGYSVSREKKERFSLILESASTNQTSMYLCASNDRGSTYEQYFGPGTRLTVT.

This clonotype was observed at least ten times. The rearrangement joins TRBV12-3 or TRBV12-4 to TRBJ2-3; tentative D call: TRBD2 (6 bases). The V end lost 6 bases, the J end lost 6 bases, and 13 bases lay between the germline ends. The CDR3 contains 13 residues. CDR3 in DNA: TGTGCCAGCAGGCCGACTAGTTCGGATACGCAGTATTTT. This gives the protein CASRPTSSDTQYF.

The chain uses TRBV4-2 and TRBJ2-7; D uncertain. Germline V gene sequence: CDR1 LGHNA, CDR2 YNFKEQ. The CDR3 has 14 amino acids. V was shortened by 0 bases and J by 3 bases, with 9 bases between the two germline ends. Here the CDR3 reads CASSQDRTLYEQYF. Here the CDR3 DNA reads TGTGCCAGCAGCCAAGATCGAACCCTCTACGAGCAGTACTTC.

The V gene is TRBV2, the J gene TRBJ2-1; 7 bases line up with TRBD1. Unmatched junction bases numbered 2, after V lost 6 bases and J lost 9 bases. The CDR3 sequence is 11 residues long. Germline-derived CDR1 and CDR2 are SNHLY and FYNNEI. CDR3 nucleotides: TGTGCCAGCAGGACAGGGTTTGAGCAGTTCTTC. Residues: CASRTGFEQFF.

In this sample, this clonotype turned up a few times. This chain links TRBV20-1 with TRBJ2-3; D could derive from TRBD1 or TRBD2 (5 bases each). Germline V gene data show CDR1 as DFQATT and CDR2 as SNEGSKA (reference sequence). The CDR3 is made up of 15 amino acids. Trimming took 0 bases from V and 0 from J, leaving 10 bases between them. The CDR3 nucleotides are TGCAGTGCTAGAGATCTAGAGGGGAGCACAGATACGCAGTATTTT. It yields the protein CSARDLEGSTDTQYF.

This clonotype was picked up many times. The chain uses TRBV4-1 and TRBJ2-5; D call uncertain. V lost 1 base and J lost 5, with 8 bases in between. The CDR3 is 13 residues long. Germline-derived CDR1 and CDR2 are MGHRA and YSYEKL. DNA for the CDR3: TGCGCCAGCAGCCAAGGCCTAAGGGAGACCCAGTACTTC. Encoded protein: CASSQGLRETQYF.

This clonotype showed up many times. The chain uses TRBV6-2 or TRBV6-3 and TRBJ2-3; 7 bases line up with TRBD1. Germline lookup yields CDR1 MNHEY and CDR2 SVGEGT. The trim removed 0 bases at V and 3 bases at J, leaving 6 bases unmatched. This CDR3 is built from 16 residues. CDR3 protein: CASSYSTGSRTDTQYF. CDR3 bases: TGTGCCAGCAGTTACTCGACAGGGAGTAGGACAGATACGCAGTATTTT.

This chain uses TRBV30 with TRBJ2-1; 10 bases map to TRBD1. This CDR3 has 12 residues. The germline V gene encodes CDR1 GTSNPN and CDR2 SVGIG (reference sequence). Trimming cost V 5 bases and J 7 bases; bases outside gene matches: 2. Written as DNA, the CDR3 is TGTGCCTGGGGGACAGGGGTGAATGAGCAGTTCTTC. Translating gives CAWGTGVNEQFF.

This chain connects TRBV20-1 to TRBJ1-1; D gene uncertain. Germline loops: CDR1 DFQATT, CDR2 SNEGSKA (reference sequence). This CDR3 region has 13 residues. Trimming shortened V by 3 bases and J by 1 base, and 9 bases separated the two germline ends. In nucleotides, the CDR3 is TGCAGTGCTAGTTCTCCAGGGAACACTGAAGCTTTCTTT. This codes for CSASSPGNTEAFF.

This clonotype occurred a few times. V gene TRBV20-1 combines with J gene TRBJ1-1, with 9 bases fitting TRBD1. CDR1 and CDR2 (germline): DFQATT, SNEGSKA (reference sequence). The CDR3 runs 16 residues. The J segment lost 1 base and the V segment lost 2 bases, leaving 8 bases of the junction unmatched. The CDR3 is CSARPGTGMKNTEAFF. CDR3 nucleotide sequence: TGCAGTGCTAGACCCGGGACAGGGATGAAGAACACTGAAGCTTTCTTT.

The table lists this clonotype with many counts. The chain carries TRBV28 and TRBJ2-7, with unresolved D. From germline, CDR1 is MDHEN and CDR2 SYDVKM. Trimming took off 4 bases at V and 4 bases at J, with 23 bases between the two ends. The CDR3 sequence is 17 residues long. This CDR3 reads CASSSATGRAVGYEQYF. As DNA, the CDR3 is TGTGCCAGCAGTTCGGCTACCGGACGGGCCGTCGGGTACGAGCAGTACTTC.

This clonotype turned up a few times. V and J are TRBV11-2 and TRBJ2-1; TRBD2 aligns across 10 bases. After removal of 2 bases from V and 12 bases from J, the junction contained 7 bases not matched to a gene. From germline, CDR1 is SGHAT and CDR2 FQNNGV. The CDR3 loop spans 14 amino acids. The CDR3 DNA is TGTGCCAGCAGCTTACCTAGCGGGGGCCCCAGGCAGTTCTTC. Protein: CASSLPSGGPRQFF.

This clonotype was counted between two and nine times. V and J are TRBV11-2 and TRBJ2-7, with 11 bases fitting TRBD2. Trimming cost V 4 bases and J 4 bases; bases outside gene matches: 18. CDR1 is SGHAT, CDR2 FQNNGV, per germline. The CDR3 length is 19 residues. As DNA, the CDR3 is TGTGCCAGCAGCTGGACGACTAGCGGGATAAGTGGTGTGAGATACGAGCAGTACTTC. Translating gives CASSWTTSGISGVRYEQYF.

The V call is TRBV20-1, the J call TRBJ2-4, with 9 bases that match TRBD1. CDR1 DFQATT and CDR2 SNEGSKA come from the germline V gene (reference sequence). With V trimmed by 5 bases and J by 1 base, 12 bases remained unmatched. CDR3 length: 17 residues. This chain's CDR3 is CSAPGTGLAVAKNIQYF. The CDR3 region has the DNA TGCAGTGCTCCCGGGACAGGGTTAGCAGTCGCCAAAAACATTCAGTACTTC.

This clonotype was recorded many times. The chain's CDR3 is CASNPPLGAPSTDTQYF. CDR3 DNA: TGTGCCAGCAACCCTCCCTTGGGGGCGCCGAGCACAGATACGCAGTATTTT. The chain is built from TRBV2 and TRBJ2-3, with TRBD1 as a possible D gene (6 bases). CDR3 length: 17 amino acids. Trimming took 7 bases from V and 0 from J, leaving 20 bases between them. From germline, CDR1 is SNHLY and CDR2 FYNNEI.

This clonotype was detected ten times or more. In nucleotides, the CDR3 is TGCAGTGCTACCCCTCAGCCATCTAATGAAAAACTGTTTTTT. It specifies CSATPQPSNEKLFF. The J gene is TRBJ1-4, the V gene TRBV20-1; D call uncertain. Germline CDR1 is DFQATT and CDR2 is SNEGSKA (reference sequence). The V and J ends lost 4 bases and 3 bases respectively, with 12 bases between them. This CDR3 spans 14 amino acids.

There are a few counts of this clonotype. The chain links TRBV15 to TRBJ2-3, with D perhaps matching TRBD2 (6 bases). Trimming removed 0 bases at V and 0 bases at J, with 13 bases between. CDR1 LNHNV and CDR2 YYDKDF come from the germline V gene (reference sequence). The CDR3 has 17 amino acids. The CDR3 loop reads CATSRDLVGLSTDTQYF. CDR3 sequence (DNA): TGTGCCACCAGCAGAGATTTGGTAGGACTAAGCACAGATACGCAGTATTTT.

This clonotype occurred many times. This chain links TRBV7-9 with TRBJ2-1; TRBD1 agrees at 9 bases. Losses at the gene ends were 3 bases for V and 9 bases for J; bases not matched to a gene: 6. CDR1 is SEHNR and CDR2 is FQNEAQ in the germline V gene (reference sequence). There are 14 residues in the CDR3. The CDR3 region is CASSLPGQGGEQFF. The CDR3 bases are TGTGCCAGCAGCTTGCCGGGACAGGGAGGTGAGCAGTTCTTC.

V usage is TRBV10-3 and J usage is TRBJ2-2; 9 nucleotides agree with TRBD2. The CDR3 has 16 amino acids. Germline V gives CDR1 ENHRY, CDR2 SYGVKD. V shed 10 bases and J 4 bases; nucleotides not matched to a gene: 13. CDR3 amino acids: CATMETSGQATGELFF. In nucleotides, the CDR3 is TGTGCCACCATGGAGACTAGCGGCCAGGCCACCGGGGAGCTGTTTTTT.

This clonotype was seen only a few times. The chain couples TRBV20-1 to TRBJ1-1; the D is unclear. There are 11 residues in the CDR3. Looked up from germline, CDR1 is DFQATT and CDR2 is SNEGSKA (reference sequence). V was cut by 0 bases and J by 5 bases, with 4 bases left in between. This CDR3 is CSARDYTEAFF. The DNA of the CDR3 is TGCAGTGCTAGAGATTATACTGAAGCTTTCTTT.

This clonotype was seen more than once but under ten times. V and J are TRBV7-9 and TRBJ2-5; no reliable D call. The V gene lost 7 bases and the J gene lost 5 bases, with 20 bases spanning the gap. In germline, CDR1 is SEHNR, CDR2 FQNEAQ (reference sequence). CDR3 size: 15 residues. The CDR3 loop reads CASTPPEELGETQYF. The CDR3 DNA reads TGTGCCAGCACACCACCCGAGGAACTCGGGGAGACCCAGTACTTC.